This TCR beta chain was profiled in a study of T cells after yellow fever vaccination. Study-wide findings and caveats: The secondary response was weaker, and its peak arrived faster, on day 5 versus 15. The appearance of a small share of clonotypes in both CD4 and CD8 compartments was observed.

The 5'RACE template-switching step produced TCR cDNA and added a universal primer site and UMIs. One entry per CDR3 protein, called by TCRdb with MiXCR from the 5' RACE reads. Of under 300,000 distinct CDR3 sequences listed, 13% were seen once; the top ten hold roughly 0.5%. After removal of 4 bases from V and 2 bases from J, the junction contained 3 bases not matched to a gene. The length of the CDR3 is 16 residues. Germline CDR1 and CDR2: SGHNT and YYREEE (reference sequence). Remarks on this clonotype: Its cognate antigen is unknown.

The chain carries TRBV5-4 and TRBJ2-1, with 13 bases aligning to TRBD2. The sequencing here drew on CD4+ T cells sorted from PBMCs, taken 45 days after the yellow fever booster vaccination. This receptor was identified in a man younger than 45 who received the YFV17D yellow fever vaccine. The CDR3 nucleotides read TGTGCCAGCAGCCGGGGGACTAGCGGGGCCTACAATGAGCAGTTCTTC. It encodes CASSRGTSGAYNEQFF.